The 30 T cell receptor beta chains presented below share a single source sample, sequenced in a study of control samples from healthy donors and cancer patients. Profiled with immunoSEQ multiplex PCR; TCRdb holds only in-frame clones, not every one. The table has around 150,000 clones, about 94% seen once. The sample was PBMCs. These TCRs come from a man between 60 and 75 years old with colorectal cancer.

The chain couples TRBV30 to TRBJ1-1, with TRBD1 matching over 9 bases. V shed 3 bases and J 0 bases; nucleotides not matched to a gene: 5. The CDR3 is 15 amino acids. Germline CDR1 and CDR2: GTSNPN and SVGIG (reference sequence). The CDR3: CAWSPGQGMNTEAFF. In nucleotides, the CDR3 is TGTGCCTGGAGCCCGGGACAGGGAATGAACACTGAAGCTTTCTTT.

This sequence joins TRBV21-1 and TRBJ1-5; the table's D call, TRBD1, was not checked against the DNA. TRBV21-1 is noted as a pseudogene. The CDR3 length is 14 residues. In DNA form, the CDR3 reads TGTGCCAGCAGCAAAGACGCAGGGAATCAGCCCCAGCATTTT. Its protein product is CASSKDAGNQPQHF.

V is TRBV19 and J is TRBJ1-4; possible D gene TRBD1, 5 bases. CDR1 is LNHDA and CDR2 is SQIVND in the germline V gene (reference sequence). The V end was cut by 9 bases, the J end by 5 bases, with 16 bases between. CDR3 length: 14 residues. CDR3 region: CASSWTEGNEKLFF. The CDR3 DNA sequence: TGTGCCAGCTCGTGGACGGAGGGGAATGAAAAACTGTTTTTT.

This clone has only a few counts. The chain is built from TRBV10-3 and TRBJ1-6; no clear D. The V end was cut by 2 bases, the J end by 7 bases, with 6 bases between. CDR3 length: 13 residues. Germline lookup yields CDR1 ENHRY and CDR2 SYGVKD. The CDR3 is CAISERPNSPLHF. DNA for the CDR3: TGTGCCATCAGTGAGAGGCCCAATTCACCCCTCCACTTT.

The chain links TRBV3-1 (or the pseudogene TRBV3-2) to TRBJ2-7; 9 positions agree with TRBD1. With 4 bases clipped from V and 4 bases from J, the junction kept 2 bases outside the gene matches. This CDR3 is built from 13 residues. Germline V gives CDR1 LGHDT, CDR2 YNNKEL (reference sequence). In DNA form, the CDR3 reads TGTGCCAGCAGCCCTGGACAGGGGTACGAGCAGTACTTC. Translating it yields CASSPGQGYEQYF.

The CDR3 sequence is CASSPPGGANVLTF. In DNA form, the CDR3 reads TGTGCCAGCTCACCACCGGGTGGGGCCAACGTCCTGACTTTC. The chain joins TRBV18 to TRBJ2-6; D gene ambiguous. Germline-derived CDR1 and CDR2 are KGHSH and LQKENI. Trimming cost V 0 bases and J 3 bases, with 3 bases left between them. There are 14 residues in the CDR3. Variable domain in full (rest from reference TRBV18 and TRBJ2-6): NAGVMQNPRHLVRRRGQEARLRCSPMKGHSHVYWYRQLPEEGLKFMVYLQKENIIDESGMPKERFSAEFPKEGPSILRIQQVVRGDSAAYFCASSPPGGANVLTFGAGSRLTVL.

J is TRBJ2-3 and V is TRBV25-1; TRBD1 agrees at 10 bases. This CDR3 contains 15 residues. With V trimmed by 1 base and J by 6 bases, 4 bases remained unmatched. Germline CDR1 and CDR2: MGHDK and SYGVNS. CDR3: CASSEWGQGKDTQYF. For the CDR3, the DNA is TGTGCCAGCAGTGAATGGGGACAGGGGAAGGATACGCAGTATTTT. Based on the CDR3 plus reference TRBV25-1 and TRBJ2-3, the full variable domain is EADIYQTPRYLVIGTGKKITLECSQTMGHDKMYWYQQDPGMELHLIHYSYGVNSTEKGDLSSESTVSRIRTEHFPLTLESARPSHTSQYLCASSEWGQGKDTQYFGPGTRLTVL.

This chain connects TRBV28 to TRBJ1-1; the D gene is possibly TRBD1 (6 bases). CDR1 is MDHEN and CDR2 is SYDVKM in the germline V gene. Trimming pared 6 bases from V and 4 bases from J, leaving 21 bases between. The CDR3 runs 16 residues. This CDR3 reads CASSPHDTGRITEAFF. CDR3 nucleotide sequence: TGTGCCAGCAGCCCCCACGACACAGGGCGAATCACTGAAGCTTTCTTT. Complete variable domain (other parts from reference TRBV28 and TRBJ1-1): DVKVTQSSRYLVKRTGEKVFLECVQDMDHENMFWYRQDPGLGLRLIYFSYDVKMKEKGDIPEGYSVSREKKERFSLILESASTNQTSMYLCASSPHDTGRITEAFFGQGTRLTVV.

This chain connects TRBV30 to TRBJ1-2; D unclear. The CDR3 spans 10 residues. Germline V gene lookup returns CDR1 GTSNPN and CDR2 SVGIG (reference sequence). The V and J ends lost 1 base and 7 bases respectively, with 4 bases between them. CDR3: CAWSDIGYTF. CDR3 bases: TGTGCCTGGAGTGATATTGGCTACACCTTC. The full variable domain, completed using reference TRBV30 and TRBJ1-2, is SQTIHQWPATLVQPVGSPLSLECTVEGTSNPNLYWYRQAAGRGLQLLFYSVGIGQISSEVPQNLSASRPQDRQFILSSKKLLLSDSGFYLCAWSDIGYTFGSGTRLTVV.

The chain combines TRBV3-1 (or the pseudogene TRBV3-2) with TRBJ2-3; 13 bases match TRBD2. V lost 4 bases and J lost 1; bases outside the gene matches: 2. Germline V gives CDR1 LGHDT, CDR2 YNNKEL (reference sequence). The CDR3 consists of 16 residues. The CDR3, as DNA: TGTGCCAGCAGCCCTACTAGCGGGGGGGGCACAGATACGCAGTATTTT. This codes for CASSPTSGGGTDTQYF.

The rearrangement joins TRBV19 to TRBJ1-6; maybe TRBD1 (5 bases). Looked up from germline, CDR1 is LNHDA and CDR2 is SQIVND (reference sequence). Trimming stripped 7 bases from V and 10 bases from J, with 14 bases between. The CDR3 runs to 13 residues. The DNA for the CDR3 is TGTGCCAGTAATAAGGACTGGGGGTCACCCCTCCACTTT. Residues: CASNKDWGSPLHF.

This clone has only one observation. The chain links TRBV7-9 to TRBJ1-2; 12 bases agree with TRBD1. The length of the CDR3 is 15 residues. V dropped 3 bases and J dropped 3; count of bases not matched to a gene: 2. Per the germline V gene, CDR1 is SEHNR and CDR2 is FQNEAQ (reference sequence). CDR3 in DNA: TGTGCCAGCAGCTTCGGGACAGGGGGCGACTATGGCTACACCTTC. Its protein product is CASSFGTGGDYGYTF.

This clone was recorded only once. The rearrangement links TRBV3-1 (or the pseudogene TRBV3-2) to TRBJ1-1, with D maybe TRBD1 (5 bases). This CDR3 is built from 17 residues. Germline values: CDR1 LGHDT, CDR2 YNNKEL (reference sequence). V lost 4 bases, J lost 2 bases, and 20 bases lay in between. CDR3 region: CASSRGPQGGPNTEAFF. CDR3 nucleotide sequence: TGTGCCAGCAGCCGAGGACCTCAGGGTGGTCCAAACACTGAAGCTTTCTTT.

CDR3 loop: CAWSVFDRGYEQYF. The CDR3 DNA follows: TGTGCCTGGAGTGTATTTGACAGGGGTTACGAGCAGTACTTC. The chain combines TRBV30 with TRBJ2-7; the match to TRBD1 covers 8 bases. CDR1 and CDR2 (germline): GTSNPN, SVGIG (reference sequence). V was pared by 0 bases and J by 4 bases, with 5 bases of the junction left unmatched. The CDR3 has 14 residues.

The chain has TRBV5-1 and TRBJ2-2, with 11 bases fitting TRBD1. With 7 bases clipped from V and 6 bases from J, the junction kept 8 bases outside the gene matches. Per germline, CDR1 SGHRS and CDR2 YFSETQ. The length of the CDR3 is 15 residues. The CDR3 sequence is CASAPRDRGAGELFF. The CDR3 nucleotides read TGCGCCAGCGCACCCCGGGACAGGGGGGCCGGGGAGCTGTTTTTT.

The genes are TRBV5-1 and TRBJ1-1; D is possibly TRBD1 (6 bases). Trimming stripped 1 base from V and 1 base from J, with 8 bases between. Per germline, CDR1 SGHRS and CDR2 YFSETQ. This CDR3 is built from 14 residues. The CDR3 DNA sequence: TGCGCCAGCAGCTTGTGGGGGGCGAACACTGAAGCTTTCTTT. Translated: CASSLWGANTEAFF.

In DNA, the CDR3 is TGTGCCATCAGTGATAAAGGGCAGGGGGACACCGGGGAGCTGTTTTTT. Amino acids: CAISDKGQGDTGELFF. This chain uses TRBV10-3 with TRBJ2-2, with 7 nucleotides matching TRBD1. V lost 3 bases and J lost 3; bases outside the gene matches: 7. Germline V gives CDR1 ENHRY, CDR2 SYGVKD. The CDR3 spans 16 residues.

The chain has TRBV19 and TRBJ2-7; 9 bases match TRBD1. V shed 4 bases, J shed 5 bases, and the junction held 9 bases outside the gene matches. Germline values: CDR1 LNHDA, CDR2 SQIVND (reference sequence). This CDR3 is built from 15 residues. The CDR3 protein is CASSRQGGSWDEQYF. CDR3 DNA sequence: TGTGCCAGTAGTAGACAGGGGGGGTCTTGGGACGAGCAGTACTTC. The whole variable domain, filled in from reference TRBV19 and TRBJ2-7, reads DGGITQSPKYLFRKEGQNVTLSCEQNLNHDAMYWYRQDPGQGLRLIYYSQIVNDFQKGDIAEGYSVSREKKESFPLTVTSAQKNPTAFYLCASSRQGGSWDEQYFGPGTRLTVT.

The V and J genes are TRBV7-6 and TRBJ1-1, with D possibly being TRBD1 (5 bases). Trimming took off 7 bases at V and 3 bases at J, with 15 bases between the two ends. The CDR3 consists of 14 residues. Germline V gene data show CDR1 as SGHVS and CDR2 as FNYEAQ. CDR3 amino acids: CASTPQMGDTEAFF. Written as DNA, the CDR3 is TGTGCCAGCACCCCCCAAATGGGGGACACTGAAGCTTTCTTT.

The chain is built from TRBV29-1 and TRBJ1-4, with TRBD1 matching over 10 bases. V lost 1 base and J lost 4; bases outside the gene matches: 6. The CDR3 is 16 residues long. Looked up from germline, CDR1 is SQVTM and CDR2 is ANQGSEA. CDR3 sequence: CSVEGGQGSDNEKLFF. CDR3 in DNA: TGCAGCGTTGAAGGGGGACAGGGGAGTGATAATGAAAAACTGTTTTTT.

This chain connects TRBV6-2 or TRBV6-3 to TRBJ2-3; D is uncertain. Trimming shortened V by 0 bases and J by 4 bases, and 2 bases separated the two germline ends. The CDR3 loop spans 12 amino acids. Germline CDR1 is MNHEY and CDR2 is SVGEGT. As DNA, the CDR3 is TGTGCCAGCAGTTACTCCCCAGATACGCAGTATTTT. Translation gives CASSYSPDTQYF.

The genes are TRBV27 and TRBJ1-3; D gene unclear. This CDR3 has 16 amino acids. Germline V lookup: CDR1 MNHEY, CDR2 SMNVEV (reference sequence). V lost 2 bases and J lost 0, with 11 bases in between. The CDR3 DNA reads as TGTGCCAGCAGTTTAAAGGTACGGGCCTCTGGAAACACCATATATTTT. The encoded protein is CASSLKVRASGNTIYF.

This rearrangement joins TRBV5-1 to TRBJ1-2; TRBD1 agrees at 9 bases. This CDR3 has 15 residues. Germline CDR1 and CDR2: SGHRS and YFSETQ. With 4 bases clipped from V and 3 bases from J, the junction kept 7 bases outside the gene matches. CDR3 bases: TGCGCCAGCAGCCCAGGGACAGGGAGCTACTATGGCTACACCTTC. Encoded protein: CASSPGTGSYYGYTF.

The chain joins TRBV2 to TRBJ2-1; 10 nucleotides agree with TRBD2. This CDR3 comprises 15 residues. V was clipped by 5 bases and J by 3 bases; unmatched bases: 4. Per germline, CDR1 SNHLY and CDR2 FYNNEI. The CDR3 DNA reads TGTGCCAGCAGTTTACTAGCGGGAAACTACAATGAGCAGTTCTTC. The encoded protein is CASSLLAGNYNEQFF.

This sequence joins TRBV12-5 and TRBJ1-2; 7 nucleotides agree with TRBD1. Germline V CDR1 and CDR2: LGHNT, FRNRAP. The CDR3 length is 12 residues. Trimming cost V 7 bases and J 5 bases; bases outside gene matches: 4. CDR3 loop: CASATGDYGYTF. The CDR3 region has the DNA TGTGCTAGTGCCACAGGGGATTATGGCTACACCTTC.

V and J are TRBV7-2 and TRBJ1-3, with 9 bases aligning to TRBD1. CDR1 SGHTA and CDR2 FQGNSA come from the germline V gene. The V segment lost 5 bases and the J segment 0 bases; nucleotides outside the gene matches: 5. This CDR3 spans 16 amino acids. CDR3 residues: CASSPGTGFSGNTIYF. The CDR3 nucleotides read TGTGCCAGCAGCCCCGGGACAGGGTTCTCTGGAAACACCATATATTTT.

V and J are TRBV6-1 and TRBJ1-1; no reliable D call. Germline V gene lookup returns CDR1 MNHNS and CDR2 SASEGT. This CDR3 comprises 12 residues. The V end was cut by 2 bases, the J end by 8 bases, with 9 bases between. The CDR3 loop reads CASSEPKREAFF. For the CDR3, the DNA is TGTGCCAGCAGTGAACCCAAAAGGGAAGCTTTCTTT.

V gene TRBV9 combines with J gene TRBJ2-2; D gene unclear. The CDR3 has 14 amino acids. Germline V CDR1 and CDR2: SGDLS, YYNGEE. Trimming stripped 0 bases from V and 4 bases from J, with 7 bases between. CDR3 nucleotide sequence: TGTGCCAGCAGCGTAGGAGGCACCACCGGGGAGCTGTTTTTT. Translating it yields CASSVGGTTGELFF. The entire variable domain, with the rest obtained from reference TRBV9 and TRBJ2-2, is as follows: DSGVTQTPKHLITATGQRVTLRCSPRSGDLSVYWYQQSLDQGLQFLIQYYNGEERAKGNILERFSAQQFPDLHSELNLSSLELGDSALYFCASSVGGTTGELFFGEGSRLTVL.

The CDR3 DNA sequence: TGTGCCAGCAGCGTTTGGACAGTGCCGAACACTGAAGCTTTCTTT. Translating gives CASSVWTVPNTEAFF. The gene calls are TRBV9 and TRBJ1-1, with a weak D call TRBD1 (6 bases). The CDR3 extends over 15 amino acids. The V gene lost 2 bases and the J gene lost 1 base, with 12 bases spanning the gap. CDR1 and CDR2 from the germline V gene are SGDLS and YYNGEE. The full variable domain, in which reference TRBV9 and TRBJ1-1 provide the parts outside the CDR3, is DSGVTQTPKHLITATGQRVTLRCSPRSGDLSVYWYQQSLDQGLQFLIQYYNGEERAKGNILERFSAQQFPDLHSELNLSSLELGDSALYFCASSVWTVPNTEAFFGQGTRLTVV.

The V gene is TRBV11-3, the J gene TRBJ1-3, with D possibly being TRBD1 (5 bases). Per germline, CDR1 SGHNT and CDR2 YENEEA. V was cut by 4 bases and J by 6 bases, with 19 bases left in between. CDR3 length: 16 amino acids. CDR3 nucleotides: TGTGCCAGCAGCTCCGGCGGGGAGAGCAGGGCAAACACCATATATTTT. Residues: CASSSGGESRANTIYF.